This is a list of T cell receptor beta chains from one sample in a study of shared clonotypes between healthy human individuals. TCRdb's copy holds only in-frame clones and misses some; the assay was immunoSEQ multiplex PCR. In the table there are more than 900,000 clones, about 84% of which are singletons. Sequenced material: memory CD4+ T cells from PBMCs. The source is a man in his late teens or twenties in good health. Some clones in this sample may be carry-over from other donors' samples. CDR3s include the opening cysteine and the closing phenylalanine or tryptophan. D genes are given only for firm matches. The listing skips clone size in some rows; elsewhere it reads once, few, many or a size class.

TRBD2,TRBJ2-2,TRBV6-6,-,TGTGCCAGCAGTTACCCGGGAGGGCCAACCGGGGAGCTGTTTTTT,CASSYPGGPTGELFF
-,TRBJ2-7,TRBV7-8,-,TGTGCCAGCAGCTTAGGTTCGGCAGGGGGGACCTACGAGCAGTACTTC,CASSLGSAGGTYEQYF
TRBD2,TRBJ2-7,TRBV11-2,-,TGTGCCAGCAGCTTAGGCGGGAGAAACTACGAGCAGTACTTC,CASSLGGRNYEQYF
-,TRBJ2-1,TRBV2,-,TGTGCCAGCAGTGACGGGACTTTCTACAATGAGCAGTTCTTC,CASSDGTFYNEQFF
-,TRBJ2-7,TRBV5-1,many,TGCGCCAGCAGCTTGGCCATGGGCTCCTACGAGCAGTACTTC,CASSLAMGSYEQYF
-,TRBJ1-2,TRBV7-3,-,TGTGCCAGCAGCCTTAATGGACTGATCTATGGCTACACCTTC,CASSLNGLIYGYTF
-,TRBJ1-4,TRBV2,-,TGTGCCAGCAGTGGGCGAGGGGAAAATGAAAAACTGTTTTTT,CASSGRGENEKLFF
-,TRBJ2-2,TRBV18,few,TGTGCCAGCTCACCAACCCGGATGAACACCGGGGAGCTGTTTTTT,CASSPTRMNTGELFF
TRBD1,TRBJ1-1,TRBV6-1,-,TGTGCCAGCAGTGAAGCGCTTGGAGACAGGGCGGGAGCTTTCTTT,CASSEALGDRAGAFF
-,TRBJ2-6,TRBV7-8,once,TGTGCCAGCAGGGCTTCTGGGGCCAACGTCCTGACTTTC,CASRASGANVLTF
TRBD1,TRBJ2-5,TRBV5-1,-,TGCGCCAGCCTCGATCCAGGGGGCGCGGGAGAGACCCAGTACTTC,CASLDPGGAGETQYF
TRBD2,TRBJ2-3,TRBV7-9,-,TGTGCCAGCAGCTTATTAGCGGGACGCACAGATACGCAGTATTTT,CASSLLAGRTDTQYF
TRBD2,TRBJ2-5,TRBV7-6,-,TGTGCCAGCAGCTCGTTTGGGGGCTCCGGGACTAGCGGTGCCGAAGAGACCCAGTACTTC,CASSSFGGSGTSGAEETQYF
-,TRBJ2-7,TRBV28,-,TGTGCCAGCTGGACGGGCACAGGGCCTAACGAGCAGTACTTC,CASWTGTGPNEQYF
-,TRBJ1-2,TRBV6-1,many,TGTGCCAGCAGTAAGATAGGAGGTGGCTACACCTTC,CASSKIGGGYTF
-,TRBJ1-1,TRBV28,few,TGTGCCAGCAGTTCTCTGGGACGCCGGCCTGAAGCTTTCTTT,CASSSLGRRPEAFF
-,TRBJ2-3,TRBV9,few,TGTGCCAGCAGCGTATCTAGCACAGATACGCAGTATTTT,CASSVSSTDTQYF
-,TRBJ2-7,TRBV7-9,-,TGTGCCAGCAGGGGGGACTCGGAGCAGTACTTC,CASRGDSEQYF
-,TRBJ2-1,TRBV28,-,TGTGCCAGCAGCCCAGTCACGGAGAGCTCCTACAATGAGCAGTTCTTC,CASSPVTESSYNEQFF
-,TRBJ1-1,TRBV6-5,-,TGTGCCACCCGGGAGAACACTGAAGCTTTCTTT,CATRENTEAFF
TRBD1,TRBJ1-2,TRBV30,-,TGTGCCTGGGGAAGCGGGACAGTCTATGGCTACACCTTC,CAWGSGTVYGYTF
TRBD2,TRBJ2-1,TRBV25-1,-,TGTGCCAGCAGGGTAGCGGGGGCTTCCTACAATGAGCAGTTCTTC,CASRVAGASYNEQFF
TRBD2,TRBJ2-1,TRBV27,-,TGTGCCAGCAGTTTTAGTCGGGAGGAGGTATATGAGCAGTTCTTC,CASSFSREEVYEQFF
-,TRBJ2-1,TRBV14,-,TGTGCCAGCAGCCAAATGCTTGGGACTCCCGTATACAATGAGCAGTTCTTC,CASSQMLGTPVYNEQFF
-,TRBJ2-7,TRBV29-1,-,TGCAGCGTTGAAGCGGGGGCGGGCCCGTCCTACGAGCAGTACTTC,CSVEAGAGPSYEQYF
TRBD1,TRBJ1-3,TRBV28,-,TGTGCCAGCAGTCCCCAACAGGGGAAAGCCCACTCTGGAAACACCATATATTTT,CASSPQQGKAHSGNTIYF
-,TRBJ2-5,TRBV11-1,-,TGTGCCAGCAGCTTACCAGTGTACCAAGAGACCCAGTACTTC,CASSLPVYQETQYF
-,TRBJ2-7,TRBV5-4,-,TGTGCCAGCAGCCGCACAGGGGACTGGGAGCAGTACTTC,CASSRTGDWEQYF
-,TRBJ1-1,TRBV29-1,-,TGCAGCGTTGAACAGGCAAGGAACACTGAAGCTTTCTTT,CSVEQARNTEAFF
TRBD1,TRBJ1-2,TRBV7-2,few,TGTGCCAGCAGCTTAGCGGGACAGGCGATCGGTGGCTACACCTTC,CASSLAGQAIGGYTF
TRBD1,TRBJ2-3,TRBV5-4,-,TGTGCCAGCAGCTCGCAACAGGGGGGCACAGATACGCAGTATTTT,CASSSQQGGTDTQYF
TRBD2,TRBJ2-1,TRBV7-9,-,TGTGCCAGCAGCCCACTAGCGGGAGGGCCCGAAAGATACAATGAGCAGTTCTTC,CASSPLAGGPERYNEQFF
-,TRBJ1-3,TRBV29-1,-,TGCAGCGTAGAGACACTCTCTGGAAACACCATATATTTT,CSVETLSGNTIYF
TRBD1,TRBJ2-7,TRBV25-1,-,TGTGCCACCTCCCGTCCGGGACAGTTTACCGAGCAGTACTTC,CATSRPGQFTEQYF
TRBD1,TRBJ2-2,TRBV6-6,-,TGTGCCAGCAGGTCGACAGGGGGCCCCGGGGAGCTGTTTTTT,CASRSTGGPGELFF
TRBD2,TRBJ2-1,TRBV14,-,TGTGCCAGCAGCCAGCGGGAGGGCCGTGGGAATGAGCAGTTCTTC,CASSQREGRGNEQFF